Listed here are 15 T cell receptor beta chains from one sample, sequenced in a study of identical twins. TCRdb ran MiXCR on the 5' RACE reads and lists one entry per CDR3 protein. The data hold 1,800,000 or so distinct CDR3 sequences, with roughly a third observed a single time. Material for sequencing was cord blood. The receptors derive from a newborn girl in good health.

Concerning this clonotype: A read error may explain this, as a much larger clone is one base away. The chain links TRBV20-1 to TRBJ2-1; no reliable D call. The CDR3 sequence is 10 residues long. Trimming removed 4 bases at V and 7 bases at J, with 5 bases between. From germline, CDR1 is DFQATT and CDR2 SNEGSKA (reference sequence). CDR3 bases: TGCAGTGCTACCCCAAATGAGCAGTTCTTC. Translating it yields CSATPNEQFF.

The rearrangement links TRBV28 to TRBJ2-2; unclear D gene. Germline CDR1 reads MDHEN; CDR2 reads SYDVKM. The V end lost 7 bases, the J end lost 3 bases, and 15 bases lay between the germline ends. The CDR3 covers 15 residues. The CDR3 sequence: CASKVPGYDTGELFF. The DNA for the CDR3 is TGTGCCAGCAAAGTCCCTGGTTACGACACCGGGGAGCTGTTTTTT.

The V call is TRBV20-1, the J call TRBJ2-7; maybe TRBD2 (7 bases). CDR3 length: 15 residues. The germline V gene encodes CDR1 DFQATT and CDR2 SNEGSKA (reference sequence). Trimming removed 0 bases at V and 7 bases at J, with 19 bases between. The CDR3 sequence: CSARDLGGGRNEQYF. The CDR3 DNA reads TGCAGTGCTAGAGATCTGGGGGGGGGCCGGAATGAGCAGTACTTC.

This clonotype was counted between two and nine times. This sequence joins TRBV20-1 and TRBJ2-7; D tentatively reads TRBD1 or TRBD2 (6 bases each). The CDR3 runs to 10 residues. Germline values: CDR1 DFQATT, CDR2 SNEGSKA (reference sequence). V was trimmed by 7 bases and J by 4 bases, leaving 8 bases between them. The CDR3 sequence is CSGGAYEQYF. The CDR3 DNA sequence: TGCAGTGGGGGGGCTTACGAGCAGTACTTC.

This clonotype was seen more than once but under ten times. This chain joins TRBV6-5 and TRBJ2-7; TRBD1 or TRBD2 may be the D gene (5 bases each). The CDR3 runs 13 residues. Germline V gene lookup returns CDR1 MNHEY and CDR2 SVGAGI. With 8 bases removed from V and 2 bases from J, the gap between germline ends came to 13 bases. CDR3 in DNA: TGTGCCAGCCGGGGACCGGGAACCTACGAGCAGTACTTC. It codes for CASRGPGTYEQYF.

This sequence joins TRBV20-1 and TRBJ2-1; 8 positions match TRBD2. This CDR3 comprises 12 residues. Germline loops: CDR1 DFQATT, CDR2 SNEGSKA (reference sequence). Unmatched junction bases numbered 10, after V lost 3 bases and J lost 15 bases. The CDR3 DNA is TGCAGTGCTAGGGCCACTAGCGGCGTCTCGTTCTTC. It yields the protein CSARATSGVSFF.

This clonotype was seen only a few times. The J gene is TRBJ2-3, the V gene TRBV20-1; D gene ambiguous. The germline gives CDR1 DFQATT, CDR2 SNEGSKA (reference sequence). V lost 2 bases to trimming and J lost 1 base, with 13 bases between them. This CDR3 contains 15 residues. Here the CDR3 reads CSARPEKTRTDTQYF. The CDR3 DNA reads as TGCAGTGCTAGACCCGAGAAGACCCGCACAGATACGCAGTATTTT.

The rearrangement joins TRBV6-6 to TRBJ1-5; the match to TRBD1 covers 7 bases. Looked up from germline, CDR1 is MNHNY and CDR2 is SVGAGI (reference sequence). The V segment lost 5 bases and the J segment 0 bases; nucleotides outside the gene matches: 4. This CDR3 has 15 residues. The CDR3 nucleotides are TGTGCCAGCAGTCGACAGGGAAATAGCAATCAGCCCCAGCATTTT. Protein: CASSRQGNSNQPQHF.

This clonotype has more than one count but fewer than ten. This chain connects TRBV20-1 to TRBJ2-7; 10 bases are a match to TRBD1. CDR3 length equals 14 residues. Germline CDR1 and CDR2: DFQATT and SNEGSKA (reference sequence). The V and J ends lost 6 bases and 2 bases, in that order; junction bases with no gene match: 7. In DNA, the CDR3 is TGCAGTGCCAATCCGGGACAGGGGCCCTACGAGCAGTACTTC. Protein product: CSANPGQGPYEQYF.

Worth noting for this clonotype: A clone one base away is much larger, so this may be a read error. The rearrangement joins TRBV13 to TRBJ2-3; D possibly corresponds to TRBD2 (5 bases). The CDR3 loop spans 15 amino acids. Germline V gene lookup returns CDR1 PRHDT and CDR2 FYEKMQ (reference sequence). This CDR3 reads CASSLGPAGTDTLYF. The DNA for the CDR3 is TGTGCCAGCAGCTTAGGCCCCGCGGGCACAGATACGCTGTATTTT.

The chain carries TRBV7-8 and TRBJ2-1, with D perhaps given as TRBD1 or TRBD2 (6 bases each). Between the trimmed V and J ends, which lost 4 bases and 5 bases, there was a span of 15 bases. CDR1 and CDR2 (germline): SGHVS, FQNEAQ. CDR3 length: 15 residues. DNA for the CDR3: TGTGCCAGCAGCTCTACTAGGGGGGCCCACAATGAGCAGTTCTTC. This gives the protein CASSSTRGAHNEQFF.

This clonotype was observed a few times. The junction shows a germline mismatch at one end, possibly a read error. The chain carries TRBV25-1 and TRBJ2-7; no clear D gene. Germline V gives CDR1 MGHDK, CDR2 SYGVNS. This CDR3 is 11 amino acids long. The CDR3 DNA reads TGTGCCGGCAGTGGCACCTACGAGCAGTACTTC. Its translation: CAGSGTYEQYF.

The V gene is TRBV20-1, the J gene TRBJ2-1; 10 bases match TRBD2. The germline V gene has CDR1 DFQATT and CDR2 SNEGSKA (reference sequence). V lost 5 bases and J lost 2; bases outside the gene matches: 9. This CDR3 has 16 residues. CDR3 bases: TGCAGTGCTTCTCGACTAGCGGGCCTACCCTACAATGAGCAGTTCTTC. This codes for CSASRLAGLPYNEQFF.

The chain links TRBV6-1 to TRBJ1-5; D is perhaps TRBD1 (5 bases). The V gene lost 5 bases and the J gene lost 9 bases, with 20 bases spanning the gap. Per germline, CDR1 MNHNS and CDR2 SASEGT. The CDR3 is 15 residues long. CDR3 DNA: TGTGCCAGCAGTTTACAGGTTTCGTGGGAAGCGCCCCAGCATTTT. Its protein is CASSLQVSWEAPQHF.

This clonotype was seen once. A junction boundary mismatches the germline segment, possibly from a read error. J is TRBJ1-2 and V is TRBV5-1; the D is unclear. Looked up from germline, CDR1 is SGHRS and CDR2 is YFSETQ. CDR3 length: 14 amino acids. CDR3 in amino acids: CASSLAGSYYGCTF. The CDR3 DNA reads as TGCGCCAGCAGCTTGGCCGGCAGCTACTATGGCTGCACCTTC.